This TCR beta chain emerged from a study of T cell responses to AZD1222 COVID-19 vaccine. V dropped 1 base and J dropped 1 base, with 8 bases sitting between them. CDR1 is MGHRA, CDR2 YSYEKL, per germline. The CDR3 is 14 residues long. The assay was immunoSEQ multiplex PCR, and TCRdb's table has in-frame clones only and misses some. The sample consists of about 56,000 clones, approximately 83% of them appearing once. As concerns this clone: Other DNA variants within this sample encode the same CDR3.

This clonotype was obtained from an adult in good health. Sample: peripheral blood, taken on day 0 of AZD1222 vaccination. The gene calls are TRBV4-1 and TRBJ2-7; D unclear. The chain's CDR3 is CASSQAGGSYEQYF. As DNA, the CDR3 is TGCGCCAGCAGCCAAGCGGGCGGTTCCTACGAGCAGTACTTC.